The 17 T cell receptor beta chains in this list originate from one sample, sequenced in a study of CD8 T cells in ankylosing spondylitis. TCRdb independently ran MiXCR on the 5' RACE reads; one entry per CDR3 protein. This table holds roughly 230,000 distinct CDR3 sequences, around 8% found once. Sequencing used blood, either unsorted or a sorted T cell fraction (not recorded which). The receptors were sampled from a female donor with ankylosing spondylitis or in good health (not recorded which).

The V call is TRBV5-6, the J call TRBJ2-7; D gene uncertain. The V gene's germline CDR1 is SGHDT and CDR2 YYEEEE. This CDR3 is 12 amino acids long. The germline V and J ends were trimmed by 3 bases and 4 bases, with 8 bases remaining between them. The CDR3 DNA is TGTGCCAGCAGCTCATTTAAATACGAGCAGTACTTC. Its protein product is CASSSFKYEQYF. The full variable domain, its missing parts supplied by reference TRBV5-6 and TRBJ2-7, is DAGVTQSPTHLIKTRGQQVTLRCSPKSGHDTVSWYQQALGQGPQFIFQYYEEEERQRGNFPDRFSGHQFPNYSSELNVNALLLGDSALYLCASSSFKYEQYFGPGTRLTVT.

This clonotype was counted a few times. J is TRBJ2-1 and V is TRBV18; 8 nucleotides match TRBD2. The germline V gene encodes CDR1 KGHSH and CDR2 LQKENI. Trimming took 4 bases from V and 3 from J; bases not matched to a gene: 8. This CDR3 has 16 residues. The DNA for the CDR3 is TGTGCCAGCTCACGGTCTGCCGGGACTAGCTACAATGAGCAGTTCTTC. It specifies CASSRSAGTSYNEQFF.

This clonotype was observed a handful of times. The chain's CDR3 is CASSLSRDRAFYGYTF. The CDR3 DNA follows: TGTGCCAGCAGCTTATCCCGGGACAGGGCCTTTTATGGCTACACCTTC. The chain links TRBV7-8 to TRBJ1-2; 9 positions agree with TRBD1. V was clipped by 2 bases and J by 5 bases; unmatched bases: 9. Germline CDR1 and CDR2: SGHVS and FQNEAQ. The CDR3 loop spans 16 amino acids.

The chain carries TRBV20-1 and TRBJ2-5; D gene ambiguous. The CDR3 runs to 15 residues. Germline values: CDR1 DFQATT, CDR2 SNEGSKA (reference sequence). The germline V and J ends were trimmed by 0 bases and 6 bases, with 17 bases remaining between them. CDR3: CSARDKTGRSKTQYF. CDR3 nucleotide sequence: TGCAGTGCTAGAGATAAAACGGGCAGGTCCAAGACCCAGTACTTC.

This clonotype was counted a few times. The CDR3 end shows no conserved phenylalanine or tryptophan, and so a read error is likely. No DNA is shown, since the ends of the CDR3 on it are uncertain; the CDR3 is the one TCRdb lists. The rearrangement links TRBV7-9 to TRBJ2-5; the D call in the table, TRBD1, was not verified against the DNA. The V gene's germline CDR1 is SEHNR and CDR2 FQNEAQ (reference sequence). The CDR3 length equals 8 residues, ends included. CDR3 amino acids: CASRFIRE.

Notes on this clonotype: With a much larger clone just one base away, this may be a read error. The V gene is TRBV5-1, the J gene TRBJ2-5; D may correspond to TRBD1 or TRBD2 (6 bases each). This CDR3 comprises 14 residues. V was cut by 1 base and J by 9 bases, with 16 bases left in between. Germline V gene data show CDR1 as SGHRS and CDR2 as YFSETQ. The CDR3 here is CASSLMGSGEAQYF. CDR3 in DNA: TGCGCCAGCAGCTTGATGGGGTCAGGGGAGGCCCAGTACTTC. The variable domain in full, completed from reference TRBV5-1 and TRBJ2-5, reads KAGVTQTPRYLIKTRGQQVTLSCSPISGHRSVSWYQQTPGQGLQFLFEYFSETQRNKGNFPGRFSGRQFSNSRSEMNVSTLELGDSALYLCASSLMGSGEAQYFGPGTRLLVL.

This clonotype was counted many times. The chain joins TRBV28 to TRBJ1-5, with TRBD1 matching over 7 bases. V lost 4 bases and J lost 6; bases outside the gene matches: 6. Per the germline V gene, CDR1 is MDHEN and CDR2 is SYDVKM. This CDR3 has 14 amino acids. This CDR3 reads CASSSGQVGQPQHF. The CDR3, as DNA: TGTGCCAGCAGTTCCGGACAGGTGGGTCAGCCCCAGCATTTT.

In the case of this clonotype: A read error is possible here, since a much larger clone lies one base away. The chain carries TRBV7-9 and TRBJ2-4; 8 bases agree with TRBD2. CDR3 length: 14 residues. With V trimmed by 10 bases and J by 5 bases, 10 bases remained unmatched. The V gene's germline CDR1 is SEHNR and CDR2 FQNEAQ (reference sequence). CDR3 region: CANNLIGGENIQYF. The CDR3 DNA reads TGTGCCAACAACTTAATCGGGGGGGAAAACATTCAGTACTTC.

This clonotype was picked up many times. The chain has TRBV6-2 or TRBV6-3 and TRBJ2-6; tentative D call: TRBD2 (6 bases). This CDR3 spans 20 amino acids. Deletions cut 6 bases from V and 0 bases from J, with 24 bases between. Germline CDR1 reads MNHEY; CDR2 reads SVGEGT. The CDR3 region is CASRRGRGMPMVSGANVLTF. The CDR3 DNA follows: TGTGCCAGCAGGCGGGGACGAGGGATGCCAATGGTCTCTGGGGCCAACGTCCTGACTTTC.

In this sample, this clonotype turned up many times. The chain employs TRBV5-1 and TRBJ2-7; perhaps TRBD1 as D (6 bases). Germline V CDR1 and CDR2: SGHRS, YFSETQ. Trimming cost V 5 bases and J 2 bases, with 17 bases left between them. The CDR3 extends over 15 amino acids. The CDR3 coding sequence is TGCGCCAGCAGGCCTCAGGGGCACCCGGCCTACGAGCAGTACTTC. Protein: CASRPQGHPAYEQYF.

This clonotype came up many times. The rearrangement joins TRBV12-3 or TRBV12-4 to TRBJ1-5; a weak D match, TRBD1 (5 bases). The CDR3 covers 14 residues. V was trimmed by 6 bases and J by 4 bases, leaving 13 bases between them. Written as DNA, the CDR3 is TGTGCCAGCAGATCAACCGGGGGTAATCAGCCCCAGCATTTT. It translates to CASRSTGGNQPQHF.

At least ten counts were recorded for this clonotype. This chain connects TRBV20-1 to TRBJ2-7, with 7 bases that match TRBD2. CDR3 length: 15 amino acids. Losses at the gene ends were 6 bases for V and 0 bases for J; bases not matched to a gene: 11. The germline V gene encodes CDR1 DFQATT and CDR2 SNEGSKA (reference sequence). Here the CDR3 DNA reads TGCAGTGCCTCCTCTCTAGCGGAGCCCTCCTACGAGCAGTACTTC. Encoded protein: CSASSLAEPSYEQYF.

At least ten counts were recorded for this clonotype. The V and J genes are TRBV20-1 and TRBJ2-7; D uncertain. This CDR3 spans 14 amino acids. In germline, CDR1 is DFQATT, CDR2 SNEGSKA (reference sequence). Trimming pared 3 bases from V and 0 bases from J, leaving 12 bases between. CDR3 nucleotide sequence: TGCAGTGCTAGCCGAGATGCAAGCTCCTACGAGCAGTACTTC. Translation gives CSASRDASSYEQYF.

V is TRBV30 and J is TRBJ1-1, with a possible D match to TRBD1 (5 bases). The CDR3 length is 11 residues. V lost 5 bases, J lost 6 bases, and 10 bases lay in between. CDR1 and CDR2 from the germline V gene are GTSNPN and SVGIG (reference sequence). This CDR3 is CAWLAGAEAFF. In nucleotides, the CDR3 is TGTGCCTGGCTTGCGGGGGCTGAAGCTTTCTTT.

This clonotype was seen at least ten times. J is TRBJ2-2 and V is TRBV19; 9 bases match TRBD2. The CDR3 is 14 amino acids. Germline assignment: CDR1 LNHDA and CDR2 SQIVND (reference sequence). The trim removed 5 bases at V and 7 bases at J, leaving 5 bases unmatched. The CDR3 loop is CASSGGRAFGELFF. Here the CDR3 DNA reads TGTGCCAGTAGTGGCGGGAGGGCCTTCGGGGAGCTGTTTTTT. The complete variable domain, with remaining parts taken from reference TRBV19 and TRBJ2-2, reads DGGITQSPKYLFRKEGQNVTLSCEQNLNHDAMYWYRQDPGQGLRLIYYSQIVNDFQKGDIAEGYSVSREKKESFPLTVTSAQKNPTAFYLCASSGGRAFGELFFGEGSRLTVL.

This clonotype was observed many times. The chain carries TRBV10-3 and TRBJ2-7; 8 nucleotides match TRBD2. The CDR3 consists of 15 residues. Per germline, CDR1 ENHRY and CDR2 SYGVKD. The V segment lost 10 bases and the J segment 3 bases; nucleotides outside the gene matches: 14. The CDR3 nucleotides are TGTGCCACCAAGGCCTTTAGCGGGGTTTACTACGAGCAGTACTTC. The encoded protein is CATKAFSGVYYEQYF.

The rearrangement uses TRBV7-2 and TRBJ2-7; TRBD1 agrees at 8 bases. Trimming at V came to 1 base and at J to 3 bases, leaving 8 bases not matched to a gene. Germline CDR1 reads SGHTA; CDR2 reads FQGNSA. This CDR3 spans 16 amino acids. This CDR3 reads CASSLVVAGGRYEQYF. The CDR3 DNA is TGTGCCAGCAGCTTAGTGGTTGCAGGGGGCCGCTACGAGCAGTACTTC.